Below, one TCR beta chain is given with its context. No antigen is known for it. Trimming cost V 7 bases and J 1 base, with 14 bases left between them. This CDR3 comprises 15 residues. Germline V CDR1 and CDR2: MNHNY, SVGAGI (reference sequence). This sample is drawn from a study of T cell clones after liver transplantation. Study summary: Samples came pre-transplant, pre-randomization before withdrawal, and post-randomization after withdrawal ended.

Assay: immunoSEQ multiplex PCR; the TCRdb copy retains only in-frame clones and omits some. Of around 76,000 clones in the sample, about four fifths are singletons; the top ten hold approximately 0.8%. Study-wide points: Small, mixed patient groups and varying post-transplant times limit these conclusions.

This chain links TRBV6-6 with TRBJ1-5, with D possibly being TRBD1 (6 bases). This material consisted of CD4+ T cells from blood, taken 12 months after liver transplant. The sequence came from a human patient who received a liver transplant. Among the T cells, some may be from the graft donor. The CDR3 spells CASNIGQNSNQPQHF. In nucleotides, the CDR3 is TGTGCCAGCAATATAGGACAGAACAGCAATCAGCCCCAGCATTTT.